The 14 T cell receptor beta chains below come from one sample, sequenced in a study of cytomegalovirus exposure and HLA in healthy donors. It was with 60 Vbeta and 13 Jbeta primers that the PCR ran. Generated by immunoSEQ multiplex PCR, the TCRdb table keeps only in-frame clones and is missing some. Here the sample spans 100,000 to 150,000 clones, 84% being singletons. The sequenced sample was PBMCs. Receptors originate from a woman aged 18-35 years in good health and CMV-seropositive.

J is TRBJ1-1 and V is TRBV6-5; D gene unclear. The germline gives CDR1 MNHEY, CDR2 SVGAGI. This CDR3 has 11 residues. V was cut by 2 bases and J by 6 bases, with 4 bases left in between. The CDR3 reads CASSYGPEAFF. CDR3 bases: TGTGCCAGCAGTTACGGCCCTGAAGCTTTCTTT.

DNA for the CDR3: TGTGCCAGTACGGAGGGGGCCGGGAAAAAGACCCAGTACTTC. This encodes CASTEGAGKKTQYF. The chain has TRBV19 and TRBJ2-5, with D possibly matching TRBD1 (7 bases). CDR1 and CDR2 from the germline V gene are LNHDA and SQIVND (reference sequence). V lost 7 bases, J lost 6 bases, and 18 bases lay in between. The CDR3 is 14 residues long.

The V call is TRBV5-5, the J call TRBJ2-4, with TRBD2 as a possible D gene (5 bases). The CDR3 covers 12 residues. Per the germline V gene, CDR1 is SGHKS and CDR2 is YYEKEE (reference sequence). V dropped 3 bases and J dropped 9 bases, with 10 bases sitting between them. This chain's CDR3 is CASSSTEGIQYF. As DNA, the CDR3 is TGTGCCAGCAGCTCCACAGAGGGCATTCAGTACTTC.

CDR3 sequence: CAVTRTGAYNEQFF. DNA of the CDR3: TGTGCCGTTACCCGGACAGGGGCCTACAATGAGCAGTTCTTC. The chain links TRBV10-3 to TRBJ2-1; 9 bases line up with TRBD1. CDR1 and CDR2 from the germline V gene are ENHRY and SYGVKD. The length of the CDR3 is 14 residues. With V trimmed by 11 bases and J by 2 bases, 7 bases remained unmatched.

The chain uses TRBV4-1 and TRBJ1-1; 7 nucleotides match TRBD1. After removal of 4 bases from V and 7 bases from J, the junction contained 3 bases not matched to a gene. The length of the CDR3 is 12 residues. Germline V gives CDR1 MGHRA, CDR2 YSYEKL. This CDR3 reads CASSPGQCEAFF. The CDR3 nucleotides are TGCGCCAGCAGCCCGGGACAGTGTGAAGCTTTCTTT.

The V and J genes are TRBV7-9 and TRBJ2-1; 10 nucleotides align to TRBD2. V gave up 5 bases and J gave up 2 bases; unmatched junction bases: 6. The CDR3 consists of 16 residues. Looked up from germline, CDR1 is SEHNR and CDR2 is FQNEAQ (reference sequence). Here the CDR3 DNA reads TGTGCCAGCAGCATACTAGCGGGGATCACCTACAATGAGCAGTTCTTC. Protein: CASSILAGITYNEQFF.

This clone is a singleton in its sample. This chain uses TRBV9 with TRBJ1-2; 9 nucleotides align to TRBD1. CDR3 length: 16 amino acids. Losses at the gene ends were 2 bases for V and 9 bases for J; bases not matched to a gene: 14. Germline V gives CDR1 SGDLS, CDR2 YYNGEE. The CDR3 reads CASSVVGTGSSGSYTF. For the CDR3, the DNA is TGTGCCAGCAGCGTTGTCGGGACAGGGAGTTCGGGAAGCTACACCTTC.

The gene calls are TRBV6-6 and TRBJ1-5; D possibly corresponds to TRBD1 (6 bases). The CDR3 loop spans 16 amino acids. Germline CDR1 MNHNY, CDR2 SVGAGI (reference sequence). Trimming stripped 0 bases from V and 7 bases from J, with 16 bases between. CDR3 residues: CASSYSGLGGGQPQHF. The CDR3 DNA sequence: TGTGCCAGCAGTTACTCGGGGCTTGGGGGCGGCCAGCCCCAGCATTTT.

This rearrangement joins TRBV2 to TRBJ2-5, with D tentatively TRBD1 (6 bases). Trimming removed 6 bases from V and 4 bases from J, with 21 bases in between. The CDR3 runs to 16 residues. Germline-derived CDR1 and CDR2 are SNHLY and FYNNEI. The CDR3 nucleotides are TGTGCCAGCAGGGGACAATCAATTGGGGTACGAGAGACCCAGTACTTC. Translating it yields CASRGQSIGVRETQYF.

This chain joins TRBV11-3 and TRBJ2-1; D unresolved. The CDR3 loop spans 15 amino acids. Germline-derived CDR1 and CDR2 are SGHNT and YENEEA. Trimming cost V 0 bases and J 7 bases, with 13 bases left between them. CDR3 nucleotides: TGTGCCAGCAGCTTAGATGGGCTGGGTTGGAATGAGCAGTTCTTC. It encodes CASSLDGLGWNEQFF.

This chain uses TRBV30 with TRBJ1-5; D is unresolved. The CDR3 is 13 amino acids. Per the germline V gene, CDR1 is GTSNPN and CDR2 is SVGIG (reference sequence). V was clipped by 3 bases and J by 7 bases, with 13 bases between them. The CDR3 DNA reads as TGTGCCTGGAGGGGGAAGGGAGGGCAGCCCCAGCATTTT. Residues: CAWRGKGGQPQHF.

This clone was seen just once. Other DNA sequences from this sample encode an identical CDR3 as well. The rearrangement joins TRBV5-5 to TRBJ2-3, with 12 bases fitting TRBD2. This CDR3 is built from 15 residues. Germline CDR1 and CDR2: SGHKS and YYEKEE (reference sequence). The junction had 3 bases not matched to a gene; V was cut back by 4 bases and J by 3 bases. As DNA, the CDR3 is TGTGCCAGCAGCCTAGCGGGGGGGTGGACAGATACGCAGTATTTT. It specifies CASSLAGGWTDTQYF. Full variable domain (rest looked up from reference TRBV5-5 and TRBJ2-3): DAGVTQSPTHLIKTRGQQVTLRCSPISGHKSVSWYQQVLGQGPQFIFQYYEKEERGRGNFPDRFSARQFPNYSSELNVNALLLGDSALYLCASSLAGGWTDTQYFGPGTRLTVL.

The CDR3 loop is CASSLHGDNEQFF. The CDR3 DNA reads TGTGCCAGCAGCTTGCACGGGGACAATGAGCAGTTCTTC. The rearrangement joins TRBV14 to TRBJ2-1, with a weak D call TRBD2 (5 bases). Trimming removed 5 bases from V and 5 bases from J, with 10 bases in between. The CDR3 has 13 residues. The germline V gene has CDR1 SGHDN and CDR2 FVKESK.

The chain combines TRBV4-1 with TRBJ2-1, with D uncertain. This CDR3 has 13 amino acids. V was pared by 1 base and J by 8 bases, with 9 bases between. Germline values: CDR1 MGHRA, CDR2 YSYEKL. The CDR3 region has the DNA TGCGCCAGCAGCCAAGCCCGTATCGATGAGCAGTTCTTC. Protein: CASSQARIDEQFF.